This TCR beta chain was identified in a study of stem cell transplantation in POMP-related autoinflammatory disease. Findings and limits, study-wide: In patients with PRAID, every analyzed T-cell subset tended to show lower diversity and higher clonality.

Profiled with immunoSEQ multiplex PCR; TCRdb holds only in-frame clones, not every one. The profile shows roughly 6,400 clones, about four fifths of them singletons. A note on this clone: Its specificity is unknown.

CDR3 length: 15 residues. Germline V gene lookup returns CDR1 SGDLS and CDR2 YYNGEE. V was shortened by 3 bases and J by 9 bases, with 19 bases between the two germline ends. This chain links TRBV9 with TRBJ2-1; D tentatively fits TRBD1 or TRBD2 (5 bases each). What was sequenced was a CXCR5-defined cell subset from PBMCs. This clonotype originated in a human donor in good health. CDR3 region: CASSAHTGTNSEQFF. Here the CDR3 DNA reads TGTGCCAGCAGCGCCCATACCGGGACCAACTCTGAGCAGTTCTTC.